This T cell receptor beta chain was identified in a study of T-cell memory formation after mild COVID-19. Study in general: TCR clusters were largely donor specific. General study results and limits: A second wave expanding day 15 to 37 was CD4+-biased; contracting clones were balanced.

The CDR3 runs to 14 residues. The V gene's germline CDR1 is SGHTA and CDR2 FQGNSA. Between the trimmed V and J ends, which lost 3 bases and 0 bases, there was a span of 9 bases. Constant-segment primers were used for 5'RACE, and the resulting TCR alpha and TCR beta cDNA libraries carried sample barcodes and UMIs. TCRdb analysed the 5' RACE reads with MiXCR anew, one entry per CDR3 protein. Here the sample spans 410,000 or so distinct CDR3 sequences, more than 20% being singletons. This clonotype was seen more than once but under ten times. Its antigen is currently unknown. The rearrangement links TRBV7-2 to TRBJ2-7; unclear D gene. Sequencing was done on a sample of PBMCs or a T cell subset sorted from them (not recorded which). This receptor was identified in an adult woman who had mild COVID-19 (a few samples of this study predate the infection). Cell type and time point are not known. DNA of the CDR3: TGTGCCAGCAGCTTTGACGGTGACTCCTACGAGCAGTACTTC. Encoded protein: CASSFDGDSYEQYF. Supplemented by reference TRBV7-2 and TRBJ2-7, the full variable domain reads GAGVSQSPSNKVTEKGKDVELRCDPISGHTALYWYRQSLGQGLEFLIYFQGNSAPDKSGLPSDRFSAERTGGSVSTLTIQRTQQEDSAVYLCASSFDGDSYEQYFGPGTRLTVT.